Below, 7 T cell receptor beta chains from the same sample are listed, as sequenced in a study of T cell changes during pregnancy in multiple sclerosis. Only in-frame clones appear in the TCRdb table, and some are missing; sequencing was by immunoSEQ multiplex PCR. The sample includes about 67,000 clones, more than 85% of them seen just once. The sample in question was peripheral blood, obtained in the first trimester of pregnancy. The receptor source for this set is a female donor with multiple sclerosis, enrolled in a pregnancy study.

This sequence joins TRBV6-5 and TRBJ2-7, with TRBD1 matching over 9 bases. Germline CDR1 reads MNHEY; CDR2 reads SVGAGI. J was trimmed by 4 bases and V by 2 bases; bases with no gene match: 9. The CDR3 extends over 16 amino acids. The CDR3: CASSYTWDRAGYEQYF. The CDR3 nucleotides read TGTGCCAGCAGTTACACTTGGGACAGGGCAGGGTACGAGCAGTACTTC.

CDR3 region: CASSIAGGDGRNYGYTF. In DNA, the CDR3 is TGTGCCAGTAGTATAGCCGGGGGGGACGGACGTAACTATGGCTACACCTTC. The V call is TRBV19, the J call TRBJ1-2; TRBD1 might be the D (5 bases). The CDR3 runs to 17 residues. CDR1 is LNHDA, CDR2 SQIVND, per germline (reference sequence). The V end was cut by 1 base, the J end by 1 base, with 16 bases between.

This clone was seen a handful of times. The chain recombines TRBV29-1 with TRBJ1-1, with 7 nucleotides matching TRBD1. J was trimmed by 7 bases and V by 6 bases; bases with no gene match: 8. CDR1 and CDR2 from the germline V gene are SQVTM and ANQGSEA. The CDR3 consists of 12 residues. DNA of the CDR3: TGCAGCGTGACAGGGAACGGGGGTGAAGCTTTCTTT. Residues: CSVTGNGGEAFF.

The chain recombines TRBV5-1 with TRBJ1-4; D is unclear. CDR3 size: 15 residues. The germline V and J ends were trimmed by 5 bases and 1 base, with 12 bases remaining between them. Per germline, CDR1 SGHRS and CDR2 YFSETQ. In DNA form, the CDR3 reads TGCGCCAGCAGTCCTGAAGGGAGAACTAATGAAAAACTGTTTTTT. It specifies CASSPEGRTNEKLFF.

This clone showed up just once. The V and J genes are TRBV5-1 and TRBJ1-2; D perhaps matches TRBD1 (6 bases). The CDR3 has 14 residues. Germline CDR1 is SGHRS and CDR2 is YFSETQ. The ends were cut back, 0 bases at V and 3 bases at J, with 9 bases in the middle. This CDR3 reads CASSLGDTDYGYTF. In DNA form, the CDR3 reads TGCGCCAGCAGCTTGGGGGACACAGACTATGGCTACACCTTC.

The chain is built from TRBV5-1 and TRBJ2-5, with 7 bases that match TRBD2. The J segment lost 5 bases and the V segment lost 2 bases, leaving 6 bases of the junction unmatched. Germline V gene lookup returns CDR1 SGHRS and CDR2 YFSETQ. The CDR3 has 14 residues. CDR3 sequence reads: CASSFAGVVETQYF. For the CDR3, the DNA is TGCGCCAGCAGCTTTGCGGGAGTTGTCGAGACCCAGTACTTC.

The chain is built from TRBV2 and TRBJ2-1, with TRBD2 as a possible D gene (6 bases). Germline CDR1 SNHLY, CDR2 FYNNEI. V was shortened by 0 bases and J by 10 bases, with 13 bases between the two germline ends. This CDR3 contains 14 residues. CDR3 protein: CASSEALSSAEQFF. The CDR3 DNA follows: TGTGCCAGCAGTGAAGCCTTGTCTAGCGCCGAGCAGTTCTTC.